Below, 4 T cell receptor beta chains from the same sample are listed, as sequenced in a study of blood T cells in healthy people across ages. The authors ran a second PCR of 7 to 11 cycles using a sample-barcoded 5' primer and a J-beta primer mix. MiXCR, applied by TCRdb to the 5' RACE reads, yields one record per CDR3 protein. Of approximately 800,000 distinct CDR3 sequences detected, 25% to 30% appear once; the ten largest clones hold about 2.9%. A further study also used this sample, focusing on T cells of mothers and their children.

Sequencing input: blood. The receptors here all came from a boy aged 5-17 years in good health.

A few counts support this clonotype. The chain carries TRBV13 and TRBJ2-7, with D perhaps matching TRBD1 (6 bases). CDR1 and CDR2 (germline): PRHDT, FYEKMQ (reference sequence). V lost 5 bases to trimming and J lost 7 bases, with 21 bases between them. The CDR3 length is 15 residues. In DNA, the CDR3 is TGTGCCAGCAGCAGTGACACCTCACAGGGAAAGGAGCAGTACTTC. Amino acid sequence: CASSSDTSQGKEQYF.

This clonotype was counted only a few times. V and J are TRBV20-1 and TRBJ2-5; 10 positions agree with TRBD1. CDR3 length: 14 residues. Trimming cost V 1 base and J 11 bases; bases outside gene matches: 10. Germline CDR1 reads DFQATT; CDR2 reads SNEGSKA (reference sequence). This chain's CDR3 is CSARVPGTGVEQYF. The CDR3 DNA follows: TGCAGTGCTAGAGTCCCCGGGACAGGGGTTGAGCAGTACTTC.

V usage is TRBV5-1 and J usage is TRBJ1-5; D call uncertain. V was trimmed by 4 bases and J by 5 bases, leaving 19 bases between them. Germline CDR1 is SGHRS and CDR2 is YFSETQ. The CDR3 spans 16 residues. The CDR3 reads CASSPLAGGPDQPQHF. The CDR3 nucleotides are TGCGCCAGCAGCCCACTGGCCGGAGGCCCGGATCAGCCCCAGCATTTT. The whole variable domain, filled in from reference TRBV5-1 and TRBJ1-5, reads KAGVTQTPRYLIKTRGQQVTLSCSPISGHRSVSWYQQTPGQGLQFLFEYFSETQRNKGNFPGRFSGRQFSNSRSEMNVSTLELGDSALYLCASSPLAGGPDQPQHFGDGTRLSIL.

In nucleotides, the CDR3 is TGTGCCTGGAGTGACCAAATCGGGGGGGAGCTGTTTTTT. Translating it yields CAWSDQIGGELFF. The chain has TRBV30 and TRBJ2-2, with D hard to call. This CDR3 spans 13 amino acids. The germline V gene encodes CDR1 GTSNPN and CDR2 SVGIG (reference sequence). Trimming removed 1 base from V and 8 bases from J, with 11 bases in between.